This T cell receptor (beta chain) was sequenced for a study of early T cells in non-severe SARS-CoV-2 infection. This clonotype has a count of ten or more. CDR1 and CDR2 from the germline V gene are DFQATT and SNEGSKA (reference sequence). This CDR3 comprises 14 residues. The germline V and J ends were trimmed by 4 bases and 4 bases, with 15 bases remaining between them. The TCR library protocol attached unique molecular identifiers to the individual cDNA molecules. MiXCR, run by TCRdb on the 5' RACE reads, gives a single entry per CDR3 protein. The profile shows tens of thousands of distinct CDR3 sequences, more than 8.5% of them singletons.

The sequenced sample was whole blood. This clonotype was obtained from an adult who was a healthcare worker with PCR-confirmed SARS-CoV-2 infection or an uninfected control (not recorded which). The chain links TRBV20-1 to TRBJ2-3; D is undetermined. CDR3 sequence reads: CSANLRRSPDTQYF. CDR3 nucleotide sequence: TGCAGTGCTAATCTGAGAAGGTCTCCAGATACGCAGTATTTT.